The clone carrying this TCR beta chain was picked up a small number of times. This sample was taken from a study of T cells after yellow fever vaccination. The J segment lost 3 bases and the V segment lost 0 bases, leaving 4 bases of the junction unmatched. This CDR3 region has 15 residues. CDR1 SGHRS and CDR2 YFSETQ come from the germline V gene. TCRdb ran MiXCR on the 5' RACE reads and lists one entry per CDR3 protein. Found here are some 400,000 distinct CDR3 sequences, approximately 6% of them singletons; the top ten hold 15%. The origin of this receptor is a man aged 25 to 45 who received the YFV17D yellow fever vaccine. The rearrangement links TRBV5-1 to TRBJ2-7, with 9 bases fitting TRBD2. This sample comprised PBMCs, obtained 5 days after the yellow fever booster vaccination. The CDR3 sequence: CASSLGSGSFYEQYF. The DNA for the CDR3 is TGCGCCAGCAGCTTGGGTAGCGGGAGTTTCTACGAGCAGTACTTC.